These 12 T cell receptor beta chains originate from one sample sequenced in a study of blood T cell repertoires in COVID-19. Libraries were prepared by immunoSEQ multiplex PCR; TCRdb keeps only in-frame clonotypes and omits some of them. The table has 200,000 to 300,000 clones, 70% to 90% seen once. The sequenced material came from peripheral blood. The receptors stem from a woman aged 60-70 years with COVID-19, enrolled during active disease.

The chain couples TRBV5-4 to TRBJ2-1; a weak D match, TRBD2 (5 bases). This CDR3 is built from 15 residues. CDR1 and CDR2 (germline): SGHNT, YYREEE (reference sequence). Deletions cut 0 bases from V and 1 base from J, with 8 bases between. CDR3 nucleotide sequence: TGTGCCAGCAGCTTGGGAGGGCCGTCCTACAATGAGCAGTTCTTC. Encoded protein: CASSLGGPSYNEQFF.

This chain uses TRBV5-1 with TRBJ2-3; 7 nucleotides match TRBD2. Germline V gene lookup returns CDR1 SGHRS and CDR2 YFSETQ. There are 17 residues in the CDR3. The ends lost 0 bases at V and 1 base at J; junction bases unmatched: 8. The CDR3 loop is CASSLERAGRGTDTQYF. The CDR3 bases are TGCGCCAGCAGCTTGGAACGTGCGGGGAGGGGCACAGATACGCAGTATTTT.

In this sample, this clone turned up once. V usage is TRBV9 and J usage is TRBJ2-1; maybe TRBD2 (5 bases). The V gene's germline CDR1 is SGDLS and CDR2 YYNGEE. This CDR3 is 15 amino acids long. V was cut by 1 base and J by 6 bases, with 14 bases left in between. This CDR3 reads CASSVMWESVNEQFF. CDR3 DNA: TGTGCCAGCAGCGTAATGTGGGAGTCAGTCAATGAGCAGTTCTTC.

This chain joins TRBV4-1 and TRBJ1-1, with D tentatively TRBD1 (5 bases). Trimming shortened V by 3 bases and J by 1 base, and 12 bases separated the two germline ends. Germline CDR1 and CDR2: MGHRA and YSYEKL. The CDR3 is 15 amino acids. The CDR3 DNA reads TGCGCCAGCAGCCACAACGACAGACAGAACACTGAAGCTTTCTTT. It is translated as CASSHNDRQNTEAFF.

The chain is built from TRBV2 and TRBJ2-3; 11 bases are a match to TRBD2. Germline-derived CDR1 and CDR2 are SNHLY and FYNNEI. The CDR3 spans 15 residues. V dropped 2 bases and J dropped 6; count of bases not matched to a gene: 4. CDR3: CASSELAGGPDTQYF. The CDR3 DNA is TGTGCCAGCAGTGAATTAGCGGGAGGGCCGGATACGCAGTATTTT. Supplemented by reference TRBV2 and TRBJ2-3, the full variable domain reads EPEVTQTPSHQVTQMGQEVILRCVPISNHLYFYWYRQILGQKVEFLVSFYNNEISEKSEIFDDQFSVERPDGSNFTLKIRSTKLEDSAMYFCASSELAGGPDTQYFGPGTRLTVL.

The V and J genes are TRBV30 and TRBJ1-5; D call uncertain. V was pared by 0 bases and J by 5 bases, with 11 bases between. This CDR3 spans 14 amino acids. Looked up from germline, CDR1 is GTSNPN and CDR2 is SVGIG (reference sequence). As DNA, the CDR3 is TGTGCCTGGAGTGTGCACCTCCAGGATCAGCCCCAGCATTTT. Protein: CAWSVHLQDQPQHF. Filled out from reference TRBV30 and TRBJ1-5, the complete variable domain reads SQTIHQWPATLVQPVGSPLSLECTVEGTSNPNLYWYRQAAGRGLQLLFYSVGIGQISSEVPQNLSASRPQDRQFILSSKKLLLSDSGFYLCAWSVHLQDQPQHFGDGTRLSIL.

The rearrangement links TRBV6-5 to TRBJ1-3, with 8 bases lining up with TRBD1. The CDR3 totals 15 residues. Per germline, CDR1 MNHEY and CDR2 SVGAGI. With V trimmed by 6 bases and J by 0 bases, 4 bases remained unmatched. CDR3 sequence: CASRTGAFSGNTIYF. DNA of the CDR3: TGTGCCAGCAGGACAGGGGCCTTCTCTGGAAACACCATATATTTT.

This clone was observed at least ten times. This chain uses TRBV5-5 with TRBJ2-1; TRBD2 agrees at 8 bases. V shed 2 bases and J 7 bases; nucleotides not matched to a gene: 8. CDR3 size: 15 residues. Germline V lookup: CDR1 SGHKS, CDR2 YYEKEE (reference sequence). This chain's CDR3 is CASSLAGDRRNEQFF. The CDR3 bases are TGTGCCAGCAGCTTAGCGGGAGATCGTCGGAATGAGCAGTTCTTC. The complete variable domain, with remaining parts taken from reference TRBV5-5 and TRBJ2-1, reads DAGVTQSPTHLIKTRGQQVTLRCSPISGHKSVSWYQQVLGQGPQFIFQYYEKEERGRGNFPDRFSARQFPNYSSELNVNALLLGDSALYLCASSLAGDRRNEQFFGPGTRLTVL.

V and J are TRBV12-1 and TRBJ1-5; the table's D call of TRBD1 was not tested on the DNA. TRBV12-1 is flagged as a pseudogene. The CDR3 is made up of 15 amino acids. CDR3: CASSRWTPQNQPQHF. CDR3 sequence (DNA): TGTGCCAGCAGCCGCTGGACACCTCAAAATCAGCCCCAGCATTTT.

The chain links TRBV28 to TRBJ1-5, with 7 bases fitting TRBD1. Unmatched junction bases numbered 11, after V lost 6 bases and J lost 6 bases. Germline CDR1 reads MDHEN; CDR2 reads SYDVKM. The CDR3 totals 15 residues. The DNA for the CDR3 is TGTGCCAGCAGACCAGGGACAGCCGTTCTTCAGCCCCAGCATTTT. Its protein product is CASRPGTAVLQPQHF.

The rearrangement uses TRBV14 and TRBJ1-1; no clear D gene. Trimming took off 4 bases at V and 10 bases at J, with 13 bases between the two ends. CDR1 is SGHDN and CDR2 is FVKESK in the germline V gene. The CDR3 has 12 residues. The CDR3 spells CASSPSGVGAFF. The CDR3 DNA reads TGTGCCAGCAGCCCGAGCGGGGTTGGAGCTTTCTTT. The full variable domain, in which reference TRBV14 and TRBJ1-1 provide the parts outside the CDR3, is EAGVTQFPSHSVIEKGQTVTLRCDPISGHDNLYWYRRVMGKEIKFLLHFVKESKQDESGMPNNRFLAERTGGTYSTLKVQPAELEDSGVYFCASSPSGVGAFFGQGTRLTVV.

The V gene is TRBV29-1, the J gene TRBJ1-1; D is ambiguous. The CDR3 loop spans 14 amino acids. The germline CDR1 and CDR2 sequences are SQVTM and ANQGSEA. Deletions cut 7 bases from V and 4 bases from J, with 19 bases between. The DNA for the CDR3 is TGCAGCGGTAGGGAAGGAGCCGGAGGCACTGAAGCTTTCTTT. Translation: CSGREGAGGTEAFF.